This T cell receptor beta chain emerged from a study of shared clonotypes between healthy human individuals. Study-wide results and caveats: It was anticipated that sequencing depth would influence how many clonotypes donors shared.

CD45RO-negative, CCR7-positively selected cells formed the naive CD8 fraction, excluding terminally differentiated effector memory CD45RA+ cells. Only in-frame clones appear in the TCRdb table, and some are missing; sequencing was by immunoSEQ multiplex PCR. The sample yields approximately 650,000 clones, 95% seen once. With regard to this clone: The antigen is unknown.

The sequence was obtained from a woman aged 25 to 39 in good health. The sequenced material came from naive CD8+ T cells sorted from blood.

This CDR3 reads CASSLGASRGEQYF. The CDR3 bases are TGTGCCAGCAGCTTGGGGGCTAGCCGCGGCGAGCAGTACTTC. The chain employs TRBV5-6 and TRBJ2-7, with TRBD2 as a possible D gene (5 bases). The CDR3 has 14 amino acids. The germline gives CDR1 SGHDT, CDR2 YYEEEE. Trimming pared 0 bases from V and 6 bases from J, leaving 13 bases between.